The next 6 T cell receptor beta chains were all read from a single sample in a study of cytomegalovirus exposure and HLA in healthy donors. PCR primers comprised 60 Vbeta and 13 Jbeta primers. This table comes from immunoSEQ multiplex PCR, and its TCRdb copy is limited to in-frame clones, with some not included. The table records over 120,000 clones, about 80% of them present only once. Material: PBMCs. These receptors all come from a man aged 30 to 39 in good health and CMV-seropositive.

The gene calls are TRBV11-2 and TRBJ1-1; D uncertain. The germline CDR1 and CDR2 sequences are SGHAT and FQNNGV. Trimming stripped 4 bases from V and 1 base from J, with 10 bases between. The CDR3 is made up of 14 amino acids. The CDR3 DNA reads as TGTGCCAGCAGCTCGACAACCAGGAACACTGAAGCTTTCTTT. Residues: CASSSTTRNTEAFF.

Only a few counts were recorded for this clone. The chain has TRBV19 and TRBJ1-4; D may be TRBD1 (6 bases). CDR3 length: 15 residues. From germline, CDR1 is LNHDA and CDR2 SQIVND (reference sequence). V shed 3 bases and J shed 5 bases, with 13 bases lying between them. The CDR3 is CASSIGQTKNEKLFF. The CDR3 DNA sequence: TGTGCCAGTAGTATCGGACAGACTAAGAATGAAAAACTGTTTTTT.

The chain links TRBV29-1 to TRBJ2-5; a weak D match, TRBD1 (6 bases). CDR3 length: 12 residues. Deletions cut 4 bases from V and 3 bases from J, with 9 bases between. Looked up from germline, CDR1 is SQVTM and CDR2 is ANQGSEA. CDR3 bases: TGCAGCGTTGTCAGGGGAGAAGAGACCCAGTACTTC. The encoded protein is CSVVRGEETQYF.

The chain combines TRBV7-3 with TRBJ1-1; no definite D call. This CDR3 comprises 13 residues. The V and J ends lost 0 bases and 4 bases respectively, with 6 bases between them. CDR1 SGHTA and CDR2 FQGTGA come from the germline V gene. Here the CDR3 DNA reads TGTGCCAGCAGCTTAACGGAGCGCACTGAAGCTTTCTTT. It encodes CASSLTERTEAFF.

This clone was observed a single time. V gene TRBV19 combines with J gene TRBJ1-2; tentatively, D is TRBD1 (6 bases). Germline CDR1 and CDR2: LNHDA and SQIVND (reference sequence). The V end was cut by 4 bases, the J end by 5 bases, with 17 bases between. The CDR3 covers 15 residues. Here the CDR3 reads CASSRTAQGQYGYTF. CDR3 in DNA: TGTGCCAGTAGTAGGACGGCCCAGGGGCAGTATGGCTACACCTTC.

V gene TRBV5-1 combines with J gene TRBJ2-7; D is unclear. CDR3 length: 13 amino acids. CDR1 and CDR2 from the germline V gene are SGHRS and YFSETQ. V lost 7 bases and J lost 2, with 13 bases in between. The CDR3 protein is CASGEGTTYEQYF. CDR3 DNA: TGCGCCAGCGGAGAAGGCACCACCTACGAGCAGTACTTC.